What follows is one T cell receptor beta chain and its context. Its antigen is not identified. Germline and junction disagree at one end, which may indicate a read error. This sample is drawn from a study of tumor and adjacent non-tumor tissue in lung cancer. Germline V gene lookup returns CDR1 MNHEY and CDR2 SVGEGT. The CDR3 has 14 amino acids. This sample's RNA came from whole unsorted tissue. Study outcomes and limitations: Tumor repertoires had a smaller top 100 clone share than normal lung.

Three rounds of nested PCR, following a modified ARM-PCR protocol, produced the TCRbeta library. One entry per CDR3 protein results from TCRdb running MiXCR on the multiplex PCR reads. The sample lists roughly 120,000 distinct CDR3 sequences, roughly 84% seen once, with approximately 22% in the top ten. Input material: lung tumor tissue. This TCR was sampled from a man aged 65 to 79 with non-small cell lung cancer. The rearrangement joins TRBV6-2 or TRBV6-3 to TRBJ1-5; D gene uncertain. CDR3 nucleotides: TGTGCAAGCTGTGGGGTTAATAGCGATCAGCCCCAGCATTTT. Amino acids: CASCGVNSDQPQHF.